This is a list of T cell receptor beta chains from one sample in a study of cytomegalovirus exposure and HLA in healthy donors. Generated by immunoSEQ multiplex PCR, the TCRdb table keeps only in-frame clones and is missing some. There are 150,000 to 200,000 clones in the sample; roughly 77% occur only once, and 3.7% lies in the top ten. Sequencing used PBMCs. Receptors were obtained from a young man in good health and CMV-seropositive. Each CDR3 is given with its conserved first and last residue. Fields, in order: J gene, D gene, V gene, clone size, CDR3 protein, CDR3 DNA. A D gene is named only where the DNA matches it firmly. Not every row has a clone size; where given, it reads once, few, many or a size class.

>TRBJ1-1|TRBD1|TRBV28|.
CASSQPGQGATEAFF
TGTGCCAGCAGTCAACCGGGACAGGGGGCGACTGAAGCTTTCTTT
>TRBJ1-2|.|TRBV19|.
CASSIYQGYGYTF
TGTGCCAGTAGTATTTATCAGGGCTATGGCTACACCTTC
>TRBJ2-3|TRBD2|TRBV28|.
CASSLRLAGDTQYF
TGTGCCAGCAGCTTGAGACTAGCCGGCGATACGCAGTATTTT
>TRBJ2-5|.|TRBV5-4|few
CASSLAQSQETQYF
TGTGCCAGCAGCTTGGCCCAGTCCCAAGAGACCCAGTACTTC
>TRBJ2-1|TRBD1|TRBV5-1|.
CASSFQGAYNEQFF
TGCGCCAGCAGCTTCCAGGGGGCCTACAATGAGCAGTTCTTC
>TRBJ2-3|TRBD2|TRBV19|.
CASSRRTSGGGTDTQYF
TGTGCCAGTAGTAGACGAACTAGCGGGGGAGGCACAGATACGCAGTATTTT
>TRBJ1-1|.|TRBV18|.
CASSLDTNTEAFF
TGTGCCAGCTCACTCGACACGAACACTGAAGCTTTCTTT
>TRBJ2-7|.|TRBV10-3|.
CAISESTGSYEQYF
TGTGCCATCAGTGAGTCTACAGGGTCCTACGAGCAGTACTTC
>TRBJ1-5|TRBD1|TRBV28|.
CASSGTGVQPQHF
TGTGCCAGCAGTGGGACAGGGGTGCAGCCCCAGCATTTT
>TRBJ2-7|TRBD2|TRBV6-5|few
CASSQTTSGVYEQYF
TGTGCCAGCAGCCAGACGACTAGCGGGGTGTACGAGCAGTACTTC
>TRBJ2-5|.|TRBV9|.
CASSIRSGETQYF
TGTGCCAGCAGCATACGTTCGGGGGAGACCCAGTACTTC
>TRBJ1-5|.|TRBV28|.
CASSFLRRSNQPQHF
TGTGCCAGCAGTTTCCTTCGGAGAAGCAATCAGCCCCAGCATTTT
>TRBJ2-5|TRBD1|TRBV7-9|.
CASSSRTGVVSETQYF
TGTGCCAGCAGCTCCCGGACAGGGGTTGTTTCGGAGACCCAGTACTTC
>TRBJ2-7|.|TRBV4-1|.
CASSLLPGLSYEQYF
TGCGCCAGCAGCCTTCTACCGGGACTCTCCTACGAGCAGTACTTC
>TRBJ2-2|.|TRBV27|.
CASSSTGNAGELFF
TGTGCCAGCAGTTCAACAGGGAATGCCGGGGAGCTGTTTTTT
>TRBJ2-1|TRBD1|TRBV7-9|few
CASSFQGAWNEQFF
TGTGCCAGCAGCTTTCAGGGGGCCTGGAATGAGCAGTTCTTC
>TRBJ1-3|TRBD1|TRBV27|.
CASSLTGAGNTIYF
TGTGCCAGCAGTCTGACAGGGGCTGGAAACACCATATATTTT
>TRBJ2-6|.|TRBV19|few
CARVGGPTSGANVLTF
TGTGCCAGAGTCGGTGGGCCGACCTCTGGGGCCAACGTCCTGACTTTC
>TRBJ2-3|.|TRBV5-1|.
CASSRTAREDTQYF
TGCGCCAGCAGCCGGACAGCCCGTGAAGATACGCAGTATTTT
>TRBJ2-5|TRBD1|TRBV30|.
CAWDRGWVETQYF
TGTGCCTGGGACAGGGGATGGGTAGAGACCCAGTACTTC
>TRBJ1-4|.|TRBV25-1|.
CASSTTARVDEKLFF
TGTGCCAGCAGTACTACGGCCAGGGTGGATGAAAAACTGTTTTTT
>TRBJ2-7|TRBD1|TRBV25-1|few
CASSDGAGGDPSSYEQYF
TGTGCCAGCAGTGATGGGGCAGGGGGCGACCCGAGCTCCTACGAGCAGTACTTC
>TRBJ2-1|TRBD1|TRBV5-1|.
CASSNGQGVDEQFF
TGCGCCAGCAGCAACGGACAGGGGGTCGATGAGCAGTTCTTC
>TRBJ1-2|.|TRBV6-5|.
CASSYGMTVMNGYTF
TGTGCCAGCAGTTACGGAATGACAGTGATGAATGGCTACACCTTC
>TRBJ2-1|TRBD1|TRBV30|.
CAWRGQGGGYEQFF
TGTGCCTGGAGGGGACAGGGCGGGGGCTATGAGCAGTTCTTC
>TRBJ1-5|TRBD1|TRBV2|few
CASSGGQGQPQHF
TGTGCCAGCAGTGGGGGACAGGGGCAGCCCCAGCATTTT
>TRBJ1-5|.|TRBV9|once
CASSVAGTVGNQPQHF
TGTGCCAGCAGCGTAGCGGGAACAGTAGGCAATCAGCCCCAGCATTTT
>TRBJ1-6|.|TRBV6-6|.
CASSTTDRIVSPLHF
TGTGCCAGCAGTACCACCGACAGAATTGTTTCACCCCTCCACTTT
>TRBJ1-1|TRBD1|TRBV28|.
CASRVTGGHRHTEAFF
TGTGCCAGCAGGGTTACAGGGGGCCATAGGCACACTGAAGCTTTCTTT